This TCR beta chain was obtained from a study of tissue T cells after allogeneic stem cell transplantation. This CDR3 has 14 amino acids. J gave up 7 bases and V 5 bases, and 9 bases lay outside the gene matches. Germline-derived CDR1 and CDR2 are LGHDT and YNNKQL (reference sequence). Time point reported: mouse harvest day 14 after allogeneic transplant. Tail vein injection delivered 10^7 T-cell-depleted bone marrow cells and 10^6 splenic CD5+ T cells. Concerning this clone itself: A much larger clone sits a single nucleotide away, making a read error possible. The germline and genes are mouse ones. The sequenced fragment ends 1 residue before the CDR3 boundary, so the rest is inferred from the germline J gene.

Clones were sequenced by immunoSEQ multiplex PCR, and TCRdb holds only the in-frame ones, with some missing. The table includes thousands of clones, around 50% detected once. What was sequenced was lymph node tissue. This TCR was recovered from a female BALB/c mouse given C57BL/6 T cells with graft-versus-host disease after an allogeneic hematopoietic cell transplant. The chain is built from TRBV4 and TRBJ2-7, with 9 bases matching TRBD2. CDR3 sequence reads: CASSPDWGRGEQYF. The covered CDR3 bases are TGTGCCAGCAGCCCCGACTGGGGGAGGGGAGAACAGTAC.